This TCR beta chain originates from a study of blood T cell repertoires in COVID-19. Germline CDR1 SQVTM, CDR2 ANQGSEA. This CDR3 spans 15 amino acids. Trimming shortened V by 3 bases and J by 0 bases, and 14 bases separated the two germline ends. This clone appeared once. Study processing details: Reference gene primer amplification in the assay estimated nucleated cell counts. Sequencing used immunoSEQ multiplex PCR; TCRdb keeps in-frame clones, though not all of them. The V and J calls and clone size were taken over from that table, and D and trimming were inferred from the DNA. The sample comprises about 62,000 clones, about nine tenths of which are singletons, and 1% to 1.5% rests with the top ten.

The source material was peripheral blood. This chain uses TRBV29-1 with TRBJ1-2; the D is unclear. The clonotype originates from a woman aged 80 or older with acute or convalescent COVID-19. The CDR3 DNA is TGCAGCGTTGATTCCGGGGAGGCTACTAACTATGGCTACACCTTC. Its translation is CSVDSGEATNYGYTF. The variable domain in full, completed from reference TRBV29-1 and TRBJ1-2, reads SAVISQKPSRDICQRGTSLTIQCQVDSQVTMMFWYRQQPGQSLTLIATANQGSEATYESGFVIDKFPISRPNLTFSTLTVSNMSPEDSSIYLCSVDSGEATNYGYTFGSGTRLTVV.